This paragraph covers one TCR beta chain sequence. This entry belongs to a study of blood T cell repertoires in COVID-19. Sequencing used immunoSEQ multiplex PCR; TCRdb keeps in-frame clones, though not all of them. The sample lists some 75,000 clones, more than 85% occurring once. V gave up 0 bases and J gave up 6 bases, with 12 bases separating them. The CDR3 is made up of 15 amino acids. Per germline, CDR1 SGDLS and CDR2 YYNGEE. The gene calls are TRBV9 and TRBJ2-2; D remains unclear. Specimen: peripheral blood. The sequence was collected from a man aged 60 to 75 with acute or convalescent COVID-19. CDR3 amino acids: CASSVDGVQAGELFF. The DNA for the CDR3 is TGTGCCAGCAGCGTAGATGGAGTTCAAGCCGGGGAGCTGTTTTTT.